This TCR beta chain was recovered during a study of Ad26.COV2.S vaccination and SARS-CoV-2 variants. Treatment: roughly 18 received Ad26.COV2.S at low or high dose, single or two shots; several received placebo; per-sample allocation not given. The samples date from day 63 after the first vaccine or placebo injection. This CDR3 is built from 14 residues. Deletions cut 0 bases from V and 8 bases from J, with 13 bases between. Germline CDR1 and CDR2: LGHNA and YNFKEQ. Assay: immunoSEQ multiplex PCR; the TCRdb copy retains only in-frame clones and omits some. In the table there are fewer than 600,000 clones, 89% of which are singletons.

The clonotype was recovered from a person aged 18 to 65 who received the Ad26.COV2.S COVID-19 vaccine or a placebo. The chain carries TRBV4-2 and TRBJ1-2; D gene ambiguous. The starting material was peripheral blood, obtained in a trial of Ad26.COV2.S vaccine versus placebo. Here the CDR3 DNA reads TGTGCCAGCAGCCAAGATGGGCACCCGCAAGGCTACACCTTC. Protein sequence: CASSQDGHPQGYTF.